This TCR beta chain stems from a study of neoadjuvant anti-PD-1 for oral cavity cancer. This CDR3 contains 14 residues. Germline V gene data show CDR1 as SGHRS and CDR2 as YFSETQ. Trimming cost V 1 base and J 4 bases; bases outside gene matches: 4. The method was immunoSEQ multiplex PCR; TCRdb's version includes in-frame clones alone and lacks a portion of them. The sample lists roughly 13,000 clones; about 73% were seen once. The sequencing used PBMCs, collected before nivolumab (anti-PD-1) treatment. This chain connects TRBV5-1 to TRBJ1-2, with 7 positions matching TRBD1. The TCR was taken from a person aged 40 to 85 with oral cavity squamous cell carcinoma. The CDR3: CASSLTGVGYGYTF. The CDR3 DNA reads TGCGCCAGCAGCTTGACAGGGGTCGGCTATGGCTACACCTTC.